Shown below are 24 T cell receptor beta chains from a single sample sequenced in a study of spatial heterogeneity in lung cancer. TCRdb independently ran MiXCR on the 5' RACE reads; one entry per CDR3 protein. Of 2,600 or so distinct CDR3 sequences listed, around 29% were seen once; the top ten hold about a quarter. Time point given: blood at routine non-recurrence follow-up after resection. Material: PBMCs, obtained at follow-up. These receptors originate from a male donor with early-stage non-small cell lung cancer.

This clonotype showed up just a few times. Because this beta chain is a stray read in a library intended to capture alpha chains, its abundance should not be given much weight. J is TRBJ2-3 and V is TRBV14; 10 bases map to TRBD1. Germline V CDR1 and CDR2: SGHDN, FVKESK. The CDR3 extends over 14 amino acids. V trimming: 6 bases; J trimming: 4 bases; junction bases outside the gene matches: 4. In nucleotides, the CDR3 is TGTGCCAGCAGTCCGGACAGGGGGGCAGATACGCAGTATTTT. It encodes CASSPDRGADTQYF.

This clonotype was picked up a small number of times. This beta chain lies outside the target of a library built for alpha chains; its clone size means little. CDR3 protein: CASTSQQIPYEQYF. The CDR3 DNA sequence: TGTGCCAGCACTTCTCAGCAGATCCCCTACGAGCAGTACTTC. The chain carries TRBV28 and TRBJ2-7; D remains unclear. The V gene lost 7 bases and the J gene lost 2 bases, with 15 bases spanning the gap. CDR1 and CDR2 (germline): MDHEN, SYDVKM. There are 14 residues in the CDR3.

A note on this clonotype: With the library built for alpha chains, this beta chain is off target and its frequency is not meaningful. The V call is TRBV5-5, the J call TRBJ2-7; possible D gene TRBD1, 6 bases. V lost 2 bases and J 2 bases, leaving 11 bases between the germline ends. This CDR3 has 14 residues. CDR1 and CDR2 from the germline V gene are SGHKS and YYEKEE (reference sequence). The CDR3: CASSLRDTPYEQYF. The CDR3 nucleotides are TGTGCCAGCAGCTTACGGGACACCCCCTACGAGCAGTACTTC.

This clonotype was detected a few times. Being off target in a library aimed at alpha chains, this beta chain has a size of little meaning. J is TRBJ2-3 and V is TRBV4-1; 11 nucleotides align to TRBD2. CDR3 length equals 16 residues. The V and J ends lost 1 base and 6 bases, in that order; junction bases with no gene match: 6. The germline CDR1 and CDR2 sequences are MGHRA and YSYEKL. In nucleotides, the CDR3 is TGCGCCAGCAGCCAAGTTGCACTAGCGGGAGTGGATACGCAGTATTTT. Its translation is CASSQVALAGVDTQYF.

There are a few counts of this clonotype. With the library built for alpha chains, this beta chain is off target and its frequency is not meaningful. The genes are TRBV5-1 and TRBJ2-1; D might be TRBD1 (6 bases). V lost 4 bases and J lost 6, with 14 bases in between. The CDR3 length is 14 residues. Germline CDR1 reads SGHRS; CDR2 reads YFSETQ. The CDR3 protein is CASSAVPGVNEQFF. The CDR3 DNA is TGCGCCAGCAGCGCGGTACCAGGGGTCAATGAGCAGTTCTTC.

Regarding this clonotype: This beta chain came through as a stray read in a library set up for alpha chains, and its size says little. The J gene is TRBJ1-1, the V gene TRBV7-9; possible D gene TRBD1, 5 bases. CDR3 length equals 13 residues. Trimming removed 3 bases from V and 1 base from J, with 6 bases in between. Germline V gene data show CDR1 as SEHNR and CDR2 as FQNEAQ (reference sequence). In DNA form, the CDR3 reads TGTGCCAGCAGCTTGGACACGAACACTGAAGCTTTCTTT. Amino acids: CASSLDTNTEAFF. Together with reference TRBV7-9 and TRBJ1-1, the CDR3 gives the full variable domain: DTGVSQNPRHKITKRGQNVTFRCDPISEHNRLYWYRQTLGQGPEFLTYFQNEAQLEKSRLLSDRFSAERPKGSFSTLEIQRTEQGDSAMYLCASSLDTNTEAFFGQGTRLTVV.

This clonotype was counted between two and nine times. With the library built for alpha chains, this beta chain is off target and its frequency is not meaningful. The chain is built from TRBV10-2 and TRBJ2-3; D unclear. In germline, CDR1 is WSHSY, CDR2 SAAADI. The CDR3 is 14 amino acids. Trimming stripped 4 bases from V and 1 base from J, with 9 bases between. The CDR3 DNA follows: TGCGCCAGCAGTGTGAGTGTGGGCACAGATACGCAGTATTTT. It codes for CASSVSVGTDTQYF.

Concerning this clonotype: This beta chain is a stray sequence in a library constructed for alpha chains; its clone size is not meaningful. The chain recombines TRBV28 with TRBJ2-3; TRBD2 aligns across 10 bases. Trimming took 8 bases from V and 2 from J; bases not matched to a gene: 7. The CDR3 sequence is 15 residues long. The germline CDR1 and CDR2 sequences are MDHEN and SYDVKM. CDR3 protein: CASGGAGGTTDTQYF. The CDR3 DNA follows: TGTGCCAGCGGGGGAGCGGGAGGGACCACAGATACGCAGTATTTT. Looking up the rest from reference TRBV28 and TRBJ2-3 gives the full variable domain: DVKVTQSSRYLVKRTGEKVFLECVQDMDHENMFWYRQDPGLGLRLIYFSYDVKMKEKGDIPEGYSVSREKKERFSLILESASTNQTSMYLCASGGAGGTTDTQYFGPGTRLTVL.

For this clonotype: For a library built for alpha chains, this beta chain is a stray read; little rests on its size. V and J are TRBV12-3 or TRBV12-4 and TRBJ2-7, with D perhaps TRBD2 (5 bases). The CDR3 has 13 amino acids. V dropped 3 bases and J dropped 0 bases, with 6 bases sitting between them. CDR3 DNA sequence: TGTGCCAGCAGTTTTGACTACTCCTACGAGCAGTACTTC. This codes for CASSFDYSYEQYF.

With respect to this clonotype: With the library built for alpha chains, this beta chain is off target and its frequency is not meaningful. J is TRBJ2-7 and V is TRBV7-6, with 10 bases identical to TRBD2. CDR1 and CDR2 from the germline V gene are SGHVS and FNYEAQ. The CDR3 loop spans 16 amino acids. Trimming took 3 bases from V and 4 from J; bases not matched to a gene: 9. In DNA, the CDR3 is TGTGCCAGCAGCTTGGAAGGGACTAGCGTGGGGTACGAGCAGTACTTC. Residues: CASSLEGTSVGYEQYF.

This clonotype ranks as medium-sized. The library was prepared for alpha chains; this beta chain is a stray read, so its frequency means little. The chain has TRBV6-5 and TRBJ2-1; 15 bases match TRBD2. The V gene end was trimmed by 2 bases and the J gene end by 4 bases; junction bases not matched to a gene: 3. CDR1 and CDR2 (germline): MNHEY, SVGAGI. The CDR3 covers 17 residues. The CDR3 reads CASSYGLAGGPYNEQFF. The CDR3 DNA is TGTGCCAGCAGTTACGGACTAGCGGGAGGGCCTTACAATGAGCAGTTCTTC.

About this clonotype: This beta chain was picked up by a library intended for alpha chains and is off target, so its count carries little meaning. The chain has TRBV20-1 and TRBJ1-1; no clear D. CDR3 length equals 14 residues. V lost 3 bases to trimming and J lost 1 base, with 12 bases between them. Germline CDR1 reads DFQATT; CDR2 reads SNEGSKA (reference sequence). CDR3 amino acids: CSASRRQANTEAFF. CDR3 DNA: TGCAGTGCTAGTAGGCGGCAGGCGAACACTGAAGCTTTCTTT.

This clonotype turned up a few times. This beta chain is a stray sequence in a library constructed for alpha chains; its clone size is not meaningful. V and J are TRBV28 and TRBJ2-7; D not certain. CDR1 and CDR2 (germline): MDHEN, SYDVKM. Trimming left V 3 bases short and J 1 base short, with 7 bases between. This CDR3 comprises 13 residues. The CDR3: CASSLADSYEQYF. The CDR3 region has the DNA TGTGCCAGCAGTTTGGCGGATTCCTACGAGCAGTACTTC.

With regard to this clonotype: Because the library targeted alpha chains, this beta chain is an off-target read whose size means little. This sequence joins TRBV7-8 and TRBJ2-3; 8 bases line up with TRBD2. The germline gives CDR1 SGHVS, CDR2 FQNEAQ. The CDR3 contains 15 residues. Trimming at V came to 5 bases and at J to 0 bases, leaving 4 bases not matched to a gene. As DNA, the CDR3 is TGTGCCAGCAGCCTAGGGACTAGAAGCACAGATACGCAGTATTTT. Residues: CASSLGTRSTDTQYF.

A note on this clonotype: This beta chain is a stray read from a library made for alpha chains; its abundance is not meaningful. The CDR3 loop reads CASSPLFVTENTEAFF. DNA for the CDR3: TGTGCCAGCTCACCACTCTTCGTGACAGAGAACACTGAAGCTTTCTTT. The rearrangement uses TRBV18 and TRBJ1-1, with TRBD1 as a possible D gene (5 bases). This CDR3 is built from 16 residues. Looked up from germline, CDR1 is KGHSH and CDR2 is LQKENI. Trimming removed 1 base at V and 1 base at J, with 13 bases between.

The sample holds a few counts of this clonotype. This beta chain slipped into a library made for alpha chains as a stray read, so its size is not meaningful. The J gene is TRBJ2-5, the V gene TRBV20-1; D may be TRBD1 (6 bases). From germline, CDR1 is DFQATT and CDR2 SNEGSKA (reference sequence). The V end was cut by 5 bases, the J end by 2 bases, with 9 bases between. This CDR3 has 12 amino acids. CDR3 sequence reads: CSARTDQETQYF. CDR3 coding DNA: TGCAGTGCTCGGACAGATCAAGAGACCCAGTACTTC.

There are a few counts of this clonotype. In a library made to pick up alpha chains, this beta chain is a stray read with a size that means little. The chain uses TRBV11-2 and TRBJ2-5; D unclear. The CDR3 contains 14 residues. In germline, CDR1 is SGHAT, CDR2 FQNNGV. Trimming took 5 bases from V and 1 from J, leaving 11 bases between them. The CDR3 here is CASSRDVLQETQYF. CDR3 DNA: TGTGCCAGCAGCCGCGACGTTCTCCAAGAGACCCAGTACTTC.

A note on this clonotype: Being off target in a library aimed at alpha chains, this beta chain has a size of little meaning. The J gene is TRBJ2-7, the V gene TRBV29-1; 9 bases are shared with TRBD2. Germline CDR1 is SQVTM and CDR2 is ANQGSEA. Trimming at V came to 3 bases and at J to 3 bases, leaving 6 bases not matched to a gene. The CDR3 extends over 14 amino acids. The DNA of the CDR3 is TGCAGCGTTGAGGCTAGCGGGAACAACTACGAGCAGTACTTC. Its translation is CSVEASGNNYEQYF.

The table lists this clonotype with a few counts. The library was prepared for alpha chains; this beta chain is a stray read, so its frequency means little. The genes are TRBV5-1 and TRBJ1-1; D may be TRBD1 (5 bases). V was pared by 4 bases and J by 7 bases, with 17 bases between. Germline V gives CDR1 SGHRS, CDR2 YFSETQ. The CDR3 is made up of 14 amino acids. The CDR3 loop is CASSHRGAEGEAFF. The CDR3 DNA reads TGCGCCAGCAGCCACCGGGGCGCGGAAGGTGAAGCTTTCTTT.

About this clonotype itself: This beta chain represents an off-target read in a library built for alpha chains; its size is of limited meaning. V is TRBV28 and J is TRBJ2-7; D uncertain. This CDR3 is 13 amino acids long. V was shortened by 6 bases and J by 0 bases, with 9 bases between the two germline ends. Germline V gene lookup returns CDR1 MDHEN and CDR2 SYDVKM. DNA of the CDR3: TGTGCCAGCAGGTCGCACGTCTCCTACGAGCAGTACTTC. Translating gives CASRSHVSYEQYF.

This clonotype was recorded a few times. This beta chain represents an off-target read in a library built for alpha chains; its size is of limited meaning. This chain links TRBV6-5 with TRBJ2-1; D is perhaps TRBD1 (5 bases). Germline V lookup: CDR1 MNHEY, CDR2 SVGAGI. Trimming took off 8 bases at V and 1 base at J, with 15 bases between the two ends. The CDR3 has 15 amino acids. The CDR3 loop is CASLKTAQSYNEQFF. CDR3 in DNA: TGTGCCAGCCTCAAGACAGCCCAGTCCTACAATGAGCAGTTCTTC.

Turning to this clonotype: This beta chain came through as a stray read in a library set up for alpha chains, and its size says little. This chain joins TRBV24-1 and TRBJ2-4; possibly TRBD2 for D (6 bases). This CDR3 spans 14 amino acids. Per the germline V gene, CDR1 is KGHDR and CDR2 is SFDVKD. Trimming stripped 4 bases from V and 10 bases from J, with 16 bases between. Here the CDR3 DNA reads TGTGCCACCAGTGAGCCGACTAGGCCAGGGATTCAGTACTTC. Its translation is CATSEPTRPGIQYF.

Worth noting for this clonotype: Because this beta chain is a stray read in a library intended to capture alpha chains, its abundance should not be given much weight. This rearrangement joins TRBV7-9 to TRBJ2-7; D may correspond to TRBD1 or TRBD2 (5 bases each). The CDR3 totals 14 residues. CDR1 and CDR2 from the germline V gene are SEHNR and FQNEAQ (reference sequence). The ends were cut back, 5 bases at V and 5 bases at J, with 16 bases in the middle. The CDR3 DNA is TGTGCCAGCAGCCCCTGGGGGACCCCCCACGAGCAGTACTTC. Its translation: CASSPWGTPHEQYF. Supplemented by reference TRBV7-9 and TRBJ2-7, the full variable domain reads DTGVSQNPRHKITKRGQNVTFRCDPISEHNRLYWYRQTLGQGPEFLTYFQNEAQLEKSRLLSDRFSAERPKGSFSTLEIQRTEQGDSAMYLCASSPWGTPHEQYFGPGTRLTVT.

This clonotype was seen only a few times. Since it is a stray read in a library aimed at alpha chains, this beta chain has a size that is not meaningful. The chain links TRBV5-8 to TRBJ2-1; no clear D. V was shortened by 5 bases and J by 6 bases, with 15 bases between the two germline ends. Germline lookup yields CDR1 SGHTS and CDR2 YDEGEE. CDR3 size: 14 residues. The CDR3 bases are TGTGCCAGCAGTCGACGATCGAGCCGCAATGAGCAGTTCTTC. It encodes CASSRRSSRNEQFF.